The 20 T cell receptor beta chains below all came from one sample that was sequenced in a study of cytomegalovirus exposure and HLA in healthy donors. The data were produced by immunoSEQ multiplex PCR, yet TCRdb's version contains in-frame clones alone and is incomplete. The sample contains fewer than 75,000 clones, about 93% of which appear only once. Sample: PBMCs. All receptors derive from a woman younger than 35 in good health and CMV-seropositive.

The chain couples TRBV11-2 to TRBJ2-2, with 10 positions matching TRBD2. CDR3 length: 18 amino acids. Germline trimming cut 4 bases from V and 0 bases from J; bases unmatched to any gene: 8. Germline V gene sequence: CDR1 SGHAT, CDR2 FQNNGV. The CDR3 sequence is CASSSSRSGGANTGELFF. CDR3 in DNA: TGTGCCAGCAGCTCAAGCCGGAGCGGGGGGGCGAACACCGGGGAGCTGTTTTTT.

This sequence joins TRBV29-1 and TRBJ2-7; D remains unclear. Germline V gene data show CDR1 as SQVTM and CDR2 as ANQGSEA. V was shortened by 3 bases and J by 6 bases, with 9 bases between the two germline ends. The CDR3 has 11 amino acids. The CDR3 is CSVEITGEQYF. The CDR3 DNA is TGCAGCGTTGAGATAACGGGCGAGCAGTACTTC.

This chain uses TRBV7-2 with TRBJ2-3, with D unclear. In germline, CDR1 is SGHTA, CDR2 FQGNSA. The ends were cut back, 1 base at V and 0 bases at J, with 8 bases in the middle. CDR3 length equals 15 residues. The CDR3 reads CASSLVSASTDTQYF. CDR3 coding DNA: TGTGCCAGCAGCTTAGTAAGCGCTAGCACAGATACGCAGTATTTT.

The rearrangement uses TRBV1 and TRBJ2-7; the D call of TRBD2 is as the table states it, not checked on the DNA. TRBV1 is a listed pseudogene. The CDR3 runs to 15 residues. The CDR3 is CTSSQLRCGKYEQYF. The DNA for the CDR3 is TGCACCAGCAGCCAACTTCGGTGCGGCAAGTACGAGCAGTACTTC.

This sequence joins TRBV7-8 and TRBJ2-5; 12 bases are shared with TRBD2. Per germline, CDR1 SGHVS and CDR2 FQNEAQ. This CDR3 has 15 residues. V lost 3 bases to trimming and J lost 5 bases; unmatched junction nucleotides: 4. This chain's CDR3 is CASSFATSGGETQYF. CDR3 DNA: TGTGCCAGCAGCTTCGCAACTAGCGGGGGGGAGACCCAGTACTTC.

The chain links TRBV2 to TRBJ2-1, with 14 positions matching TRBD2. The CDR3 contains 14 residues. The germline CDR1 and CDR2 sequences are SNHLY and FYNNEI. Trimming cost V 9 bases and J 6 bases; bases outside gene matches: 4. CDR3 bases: TGTGCCAGTGGACTAGCGGGAGGTATCAATGAGCAGTTCTTC. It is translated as CASGLAGGINEQFF.

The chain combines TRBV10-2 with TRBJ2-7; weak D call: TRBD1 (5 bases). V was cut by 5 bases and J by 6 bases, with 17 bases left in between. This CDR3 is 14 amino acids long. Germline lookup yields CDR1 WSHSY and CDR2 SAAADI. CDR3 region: CASSRGAGPREQYF. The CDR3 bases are TGCGCCAGCAGTCGTGGGGCAGGGCCTCGCGAGCAGTACTTC.

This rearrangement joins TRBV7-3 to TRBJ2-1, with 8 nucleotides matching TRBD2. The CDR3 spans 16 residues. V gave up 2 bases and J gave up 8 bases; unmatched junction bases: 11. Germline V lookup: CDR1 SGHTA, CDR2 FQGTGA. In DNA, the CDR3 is TGTGCCAGCAGCTTAGTTTCGGCTAGCGGGTGGGATGAGCAGTTCTTC. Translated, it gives CASSLVSASGWDEQFF.

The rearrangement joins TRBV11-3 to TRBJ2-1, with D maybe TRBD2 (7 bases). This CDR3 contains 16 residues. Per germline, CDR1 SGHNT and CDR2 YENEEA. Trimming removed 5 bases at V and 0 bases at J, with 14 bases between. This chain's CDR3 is CASSLAGGASYNEQFF. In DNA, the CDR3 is TGTGCCAGCAGCCTAGCTGGGGGGGCCTCCTACAATGAGCAGTTCTTC.

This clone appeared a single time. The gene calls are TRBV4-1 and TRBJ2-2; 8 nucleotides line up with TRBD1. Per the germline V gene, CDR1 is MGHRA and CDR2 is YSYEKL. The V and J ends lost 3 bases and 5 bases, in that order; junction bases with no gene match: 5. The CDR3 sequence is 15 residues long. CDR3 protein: CASSQRQGSTGELFF. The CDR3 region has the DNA TGCGCCAGCAGCCAGCGACAGGGGTCGACCGGGGAGCTGTTTTTT.

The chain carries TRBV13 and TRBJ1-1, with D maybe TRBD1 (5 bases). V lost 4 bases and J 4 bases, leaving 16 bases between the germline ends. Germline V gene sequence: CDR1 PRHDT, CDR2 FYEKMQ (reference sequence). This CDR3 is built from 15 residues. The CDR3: CASSSLGVSGTEAFF. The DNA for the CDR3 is TGTGCCAGCAGCTCATTAGGGGTTTCCGGCACTGAAGCTTTCTTT. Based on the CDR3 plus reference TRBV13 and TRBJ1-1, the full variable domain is AAGVIQSPRHLIKEKRETATLKCYPIPRHDTVYWYQQGPGQDPQFLISFYEKMQSDKGSIPDRFSAQQFSDYHSELNMSSLELGDSALYFCASSSLGVSGTEAFFGQGTRLTVV.

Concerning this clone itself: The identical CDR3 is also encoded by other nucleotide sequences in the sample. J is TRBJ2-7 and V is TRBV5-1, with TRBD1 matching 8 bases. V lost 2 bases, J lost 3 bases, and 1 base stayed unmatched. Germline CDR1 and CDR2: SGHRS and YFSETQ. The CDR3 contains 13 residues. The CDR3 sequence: CASSLTGGYEQYF. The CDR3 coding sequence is TGCGCCAGCAGCTTAACAGGGGGCTACGAGCAGTACTTC. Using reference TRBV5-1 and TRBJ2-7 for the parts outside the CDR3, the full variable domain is KAGVTQTPRYLIKTRGQQVTLSCSPISGHRSVSWYQQTPGQGLQFLFEYFSETQRNKGNFPGRFSGRQFSNSRSEMNVSTLELGDSALYLCASSLTGGYEQYFGPGTRLTVT.

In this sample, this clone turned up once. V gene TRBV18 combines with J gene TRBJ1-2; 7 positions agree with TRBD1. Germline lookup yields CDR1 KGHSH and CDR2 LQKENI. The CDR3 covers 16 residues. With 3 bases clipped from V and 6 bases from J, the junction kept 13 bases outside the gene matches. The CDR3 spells CASSPDPKTGLDGYTF. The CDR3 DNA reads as TGTGCCAGCTCACCGGACCCTAAGACAGGGCTGGATGGCTACACCTTC.

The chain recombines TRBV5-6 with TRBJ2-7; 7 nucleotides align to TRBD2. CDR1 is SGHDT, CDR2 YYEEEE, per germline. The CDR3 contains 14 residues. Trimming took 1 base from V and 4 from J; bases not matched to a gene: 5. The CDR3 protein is CASSLITSEYEQYF. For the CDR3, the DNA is TGTGCCAGCAGCTTGATAACTAGCGAGTACGAGCAGTACTTC.

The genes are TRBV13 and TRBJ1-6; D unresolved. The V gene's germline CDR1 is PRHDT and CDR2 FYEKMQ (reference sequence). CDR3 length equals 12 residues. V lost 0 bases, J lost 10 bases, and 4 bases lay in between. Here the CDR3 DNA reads TGTGCCAGCAGCTTAGGCTCCTCACCCCTCCACTTT. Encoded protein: CASSLGSSPLHF.

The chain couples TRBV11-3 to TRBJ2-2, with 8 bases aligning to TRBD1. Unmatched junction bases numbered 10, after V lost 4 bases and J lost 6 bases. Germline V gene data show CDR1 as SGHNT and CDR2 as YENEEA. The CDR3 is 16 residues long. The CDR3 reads CASSSRQGRWSGELFF. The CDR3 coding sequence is TGTGCCAGCAGCTCTCGACAGGGGAGATGGTCCGGGGAGCTGTTTTTT.

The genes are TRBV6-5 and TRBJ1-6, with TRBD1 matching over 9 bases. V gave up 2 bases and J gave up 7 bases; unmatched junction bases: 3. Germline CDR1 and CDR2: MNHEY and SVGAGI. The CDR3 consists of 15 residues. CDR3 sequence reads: CASSYETGGNSPLHF. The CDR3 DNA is TGTGCCAGCAGTTACGAGACAGGGGGAAATTCACCCCTCCACTTT.

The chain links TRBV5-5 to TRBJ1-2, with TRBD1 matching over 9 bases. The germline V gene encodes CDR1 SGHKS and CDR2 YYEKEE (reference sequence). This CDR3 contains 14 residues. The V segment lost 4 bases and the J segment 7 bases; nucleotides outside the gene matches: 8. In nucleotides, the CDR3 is TGTGCCAGCAGCCTATACAGGGGGCGCGGTGGCTACACCTTC. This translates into CASSLYRGRGGYTF.

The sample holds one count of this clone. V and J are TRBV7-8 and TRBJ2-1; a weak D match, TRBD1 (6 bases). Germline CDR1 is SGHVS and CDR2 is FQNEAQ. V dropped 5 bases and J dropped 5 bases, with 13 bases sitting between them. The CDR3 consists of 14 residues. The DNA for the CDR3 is TGTGCCAGCAGCCTCCTGGACAGAGACAATGAGCAGTTCTTC. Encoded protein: CASSLLDRDNEQFF.

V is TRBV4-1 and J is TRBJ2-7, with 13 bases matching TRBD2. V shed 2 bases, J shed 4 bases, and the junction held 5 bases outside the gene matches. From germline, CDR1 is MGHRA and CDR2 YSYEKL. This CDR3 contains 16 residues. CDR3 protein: CASSQPTSGRWYEQYF. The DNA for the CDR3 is TGCGCCAGCAGCCAACCGACTAGCGGGAGGTGGTACGAGCAGTACTTC.